A selection of T cell receptor beta chains follows, all from one sample in a study of post-analysis software for immune sequencing data. TCRdb re-analysed the PCR reads in MiXCR, keeping a single row per CDR3 protein. This sample has about 540,000 distinct CDR3 sequences, with under 40% found just once. The specimen sequenced was blood. Every receptor here comes from a girl aged 2-17 years with multiple sclerosis. Both conserved end residues are part of each CDR3. Fields, in order: V gene, D gene, J gene, clone size, CDR3 DNA, CDR3 protein. A D gene is named only where the DNA matches it firmly. The size field is filled for only some rows; it gives once, few, many or a size class.

v_gene: TRBV20-1; d_gene: TRBD2; j_gene: TRBJ2-2; abundance: .; CDR3nt: TGCAGTGCCCCCCGGACTAGCGGGGGGGCAGGCATCGGGGAGCTGTTTTTT; CDR3aa: CSAPRTSGGAGIGELFF
v_gene: TRBV20-1; d_gene: .; j_gene: TRBJ2-1; abundance: .; CDR3nt: TGCAGTGCTAGAACAGGGACCCTCTCTGAGCAGTTCTTC; CDR3aa: CSARTGTLSEQFF
v_gene: TRBV6-5; d_gene: TRBD1; j_gene: TRBJ2-7; abundance: .; CDR3nt: TGTGCCAGCAGTTCCTACTTGACAGGGCAATCCTACGAGCAGTACTTC; CDR3aa: CASSSYLTGQSYEQYF
v_gene: TRBV6-5; d_gene: TRBD1; j_gene: TRBJ2-5; abundance: few; CDR3nt: TGTGCCAGCAGTTCCTGGACAGGGGGCTGGGAAGAGACCCAGTACTTC; CDR3aa: CASSSWTGGWEETQYF
v_gene: TRBV7-9; d_gene: TRBD1; j_gene: TRBJ2-1; abundance: .; CDR3nt: TGTGCCAGCAGCTTACTTGGACAGGGCGGAGAGCAGTTCTTC; CDR3aa: CASSLLGQGGEQFF
v_gene: TRBV28; d_gene: .; j_gene: TRBJ2-3; abundance: .; CDR3nt: TGTGCCAGCACCGAGTATACTAGCACAGATACGCAGTATTTT; CDR3aa: CASTEYTSTDTQYF
v_gene: TRBV28; d_gene: .; j_gene: TRBJ2-5; abundance: few; CDR3nt: TGTGCCAGCAGTTCGTGGGCGGGACAGACCCAAGAGACCCAGTACTTC; CDR3aa: CASSSWAGQTQETQYF
v_gene: TRBV20-1; d_gene: .; j_gene: TRBJ2-5; abundance: .; CDR3nt: TGCAGTGCTAGTGGAGGTCCACAAGAGACCCAGTACTTC; CDR3aa: CSASGGPQETQYF
v_gene: TRBV20-1; d_gene: TRBD1; j_gene: TRBJ2-1; abundance: .; CDR3nt: TGCAGTGCCCACCCGGGACAGGGATCCTACAATGAGCAGTTCTTC; CDR3aa: CSAHPGQGSYNEQFF
v_gene: TRBV5-8; d_gene: .; j_gene: TRBJ1-5; abundance: .; CDR3nt: TGTGCCAGCAGCTTGAGAGGGCATCAGCCCCAGCATTTT; CDR3aa: CASSLRGHQPQHF
v_gene: TRBV7-9; d_gene: .; j_gene: TRBJ1-2; abundance: few; CDR3nt: TGTGCCAGCAGCTTAAGAGAGTATGGCTACACCTTC; CDR3aa: CASSLREYGYTF
v_gene: TRBV20-1; d_gene: .; j_gene: TRBJ2-7; abundance: .; CDR3nt: TGCAGTGCTGAGCGACAGGTGGGGTTCTACGAGCAGTACTTC; CDR3aa: CSAERQVGFYEQYF
v_gene: TRBV5-1; d_gene: .; j_gene: TRBJ2-1; abundance: .; CDR3nt: TGCGCCAGCAGCGCAACGGGATTCAACAATGAGCAGTTCTTC; CDR3aa: CASSATGFNNEQFF
v_gene: TRBV10-3; d_gene: .; j_gene: TRBJ1-6; abundance: few; CDR3nt: TGTGCCATCAGACAGGGTAGCCCCTATAATTCACCCCTCCACTTT; CDR3aa: CAIRQGSPYNSPLHF
v_gene: TRBV20-1; d_gene: TRBD2; j_gene: TRBJ2-1; abundance: few; CDR3nt: TGCAGTGCGACCGAACTAGCGGGGGCGGCAAATGAGCAGTTCTTC; CDR3aa: CSATELAGAANEQFF
v_gene: TRBV5-1; d_gene: TRBD2; j_gene: TRBJ2-3; abundance: few; CDR3nt: TGCGCCAGCAGCTCGGAGACTAGCGGGGGGGCCACAGATACGCAGTATTTT; CDR3aa: CASSSETSGGATDTQYF
v_gene: TRBV11-2; d_gene: .; j_gene: TRBJ2-1; abundance: .; CDR3nt: TGTATCAGTTCCCTCTACAATGAGCAGTTCTTC; CDR3aa: CISSLYNEQFF